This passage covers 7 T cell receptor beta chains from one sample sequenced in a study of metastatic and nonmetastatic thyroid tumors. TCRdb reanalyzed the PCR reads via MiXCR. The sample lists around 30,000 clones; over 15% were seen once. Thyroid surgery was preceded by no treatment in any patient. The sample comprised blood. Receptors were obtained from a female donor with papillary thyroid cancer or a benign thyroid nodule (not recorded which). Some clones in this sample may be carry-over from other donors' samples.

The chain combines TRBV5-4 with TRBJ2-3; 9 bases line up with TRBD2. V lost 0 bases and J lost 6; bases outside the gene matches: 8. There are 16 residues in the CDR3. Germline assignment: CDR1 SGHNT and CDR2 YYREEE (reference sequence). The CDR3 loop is CASSLVQRGAGDTQYF. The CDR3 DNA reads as TGTGCCAGCAGCTTGGTGCAGCGGGGGGCGGGCGATACGCAGTATTTT.

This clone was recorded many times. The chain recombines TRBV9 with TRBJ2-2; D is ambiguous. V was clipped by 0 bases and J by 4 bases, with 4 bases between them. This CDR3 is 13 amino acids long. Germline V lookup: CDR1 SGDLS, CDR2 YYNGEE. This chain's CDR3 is CASSVVTTGELFF. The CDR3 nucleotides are TGTGCCAGCAGCGTAGTAACCACCGGGGAGCTGTTTTTT.

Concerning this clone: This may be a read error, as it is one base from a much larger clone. The CDR3 coding sequence is TGTGCCAGCACCTCGGGGGGACACGGTTACGAGCAGCACTTC. Encoded protein: CASTSGGHGYEQHF. This chain connects TRBV7-2 to TRBJ2-7; D possibly corresponds to TRBD2 (7 bases). This CDR3 is built from 14 residues. Germline V gene lookup returns CDR1 SGHTA and CDR2 FQGNSA.

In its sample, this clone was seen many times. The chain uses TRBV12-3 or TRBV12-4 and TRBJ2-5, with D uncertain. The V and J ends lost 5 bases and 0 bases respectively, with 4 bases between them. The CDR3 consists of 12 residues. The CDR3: CASSLNQETQYF. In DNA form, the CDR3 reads TGTGCCAGCAGTCTCAACCAAGAGACCCAGTACTTC.

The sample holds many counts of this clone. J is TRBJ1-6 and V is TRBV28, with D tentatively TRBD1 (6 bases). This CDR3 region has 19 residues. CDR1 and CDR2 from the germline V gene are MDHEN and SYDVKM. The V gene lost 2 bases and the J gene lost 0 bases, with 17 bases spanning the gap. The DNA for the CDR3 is TGTGCCAGCAGTTTACGCGGGACACGGGAGAGCTCCTATAATTCACCCCTCCACTTT. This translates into CASSLRGTRESSYNSPLHF.

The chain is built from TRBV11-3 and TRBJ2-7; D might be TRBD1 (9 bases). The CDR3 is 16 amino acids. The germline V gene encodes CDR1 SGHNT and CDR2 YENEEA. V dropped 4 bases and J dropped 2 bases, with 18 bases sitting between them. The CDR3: CASSSRGGQGPYEQYF. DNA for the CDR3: TGTGCCAGCAGCTCCCGGGGGGGACAGGGACCCTACGAGCAGTACTTC.

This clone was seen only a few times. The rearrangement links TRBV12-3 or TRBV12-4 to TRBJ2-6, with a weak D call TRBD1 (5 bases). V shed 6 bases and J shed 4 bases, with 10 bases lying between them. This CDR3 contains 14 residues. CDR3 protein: CASRPGWGANVLTF. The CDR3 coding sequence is TGTGCCAGCAGACCAGGGTGGGGGGCCAACGTCCTGACTTTC.